This TCR beta chain was sequenced in a study of blood T cell repertoires in COVID-19. Turning to the study itself: Material from acute and convalescent COVID-19 was sourced from the United States, Italy and Spain.

Original analysis: Estimates of nucleated cell counts were drawn from the amplification of reference gene primers. Clones were read by immunoSEQ multiplex PCR, and TCRdb kept only the in-frame ones, dropping some. The V and J calls and clone size come from that table; D and trimming were worked out from the DNA. This sample carries over 130,000 clones, 60% to 80% of them seen once, and the ten largest clones take just under 3%. This clone was found a few times. Assignment of participants to cohorts was predicated upon participant-reported clinical history. Germline V gene data show CDR1 as SGHTA and CDR2 as FQGTGA. V shed 4 bases and J shed 0 bases, with 11 bases lying between them. This CDR3 comprises 15 residues.

Source material: PBMCs or T cells enriched from blood (not recorded which). The chain employs TRBV7-3 and TRBJ2-3; maybe TRBD1 (6 bases). This clonotype originated in a woman between 50 and 59 years old who had recovered from COVID-19. The CDR3 is CASSSQGSSTDTQYF. The CDR3 nucleotides read TGTGCCAGCAGCTCACAGGGTTCGAGCACAGATACGCAGTATTTT.